This T cell receptor beta chain emerged from a study of vaccination and CD4 T cells after COVID-19 (dated by TCRdb to between 2021 and 2024). Regarding the research as a whole: SARS-CoV-2 positivity had been established in the convalescent patients by nasal swab PCR, and mild disease was recorded in several of these patients and severe disease in one. In the convalescent cohort there were six males and four females, among whom were two Hispanic individuals, seven Caucasians, two Asians and one multiracial person. Participants got two doses of the Pfizer-BioNTech BNT162b2 vaccine (n=8) or two doses of the Moderna mRNA-1273 vaccine (n=2). Post-COVID blood samples from convalescent patients were collected a median of 101 days after diagnosis, with a range of about 35 to 161 days. Post-vaccine blood samples were obtained a median of about 77 days after the second vaccine dose, with a range of roughly 12 to 250 days. Overlapping spike peptide pools from SARS-CoV-2 and from the common cold coronaviruses HCoV-NL63, HCoV-OC43 and HCoV-229E were used as culture stimuli. As controls, cultures received a CEFX viral epitope pool (the positive control), an HIV-1 Nef peptide pool (the negative control), or no peptide at all. The spike-specific CD4+ TCR repertoire was compared before and after mRNA vaccination in fewer than eleven COVID-19 convalescent patients and a handful of infection-naive healthy vaccine recipients.

Concerning this clonotype itself: No cognate antigen has been identified for it. Within one base of it there is no much larger clone, and no base qualities were kept.

Relative to germline, V is 3 bases shorter and J is 0 bases shorter, with 18 bases between their ends. CDR1 and CDR2 were assigned from the germline V gene as ENHRY and SYGVKD. The CDR3 has 17 amino acids, counting the end cysteine and phenylalanine. Of all the DNA, just the CDR3 is kept, 51 bases in frame from base 1. This sample's treatment or condition label indicates: roughly 10-day PBMC culture with coronavirus spike peptide pools or control peptides (ViraFEST assay). The study used the ViraFEST assay, which expanded antigen-specific T cells with peptide pools and then identified expanded clonotypes by TCR sequencing. The convalescent patients' positive SARS-CoV-2 PCR tests fell between March and December 2020, which was before the Alpha, Beta and Delta variants emerged in the United States. Each well held some 2 million PBMCs cultured with approximately 9.1 ug/ml peptide pools in IMDM containing roughly 5% human AB serum and 7.5 to 10 IU/ml IL-2. Half of the culture medium was replaced with fresh IL-2-containing medium on days 3 and 7. After 10 days of culture, CD4+ T cells were isolated by negative selection using the EasySep CD4+ T cell isolation kit. Ficoll-Paque Plus gradient centrifugation was used to isolate PBMCs from whole blood, and the isolated PBMCs were then either used fresh or cryopreserved at -140C. Each culture condition was generally run in triplicate wells.

What the study reported, not specific to this receptor: An increase in the median number of SARS-CoV-2-reactive clonotypes from around 20 after infection to approximately 41 after vaccination was observed, but the change was not found to be significant. Of the vaccine-specific clones found in convalescent patients, nearly all (304 of 307) were mono-reactive for SARS-CoV-2 spike instead of being cross-reactive with common cold coronaviruses. The study included relatively few convalescent patients and did not analyze early timepoints after natural infection. Among convalescent patients, a median 86.3% of the SARS-CoV-2-reactive clones seen after vaccination appeared only after vaccination, which suggests priming specific to the vaccine.

The library came from PCR. At the Johns Hopkins FTIC core, DNA from the cultured CD4+ T cells underwent TCR sequencing with the Oncomine TCR Beta short-read assay. Genomic DNA was extracted from the cultured CD4+ T cells with the QIAamp micro DNA kit. Oncomine TCR Beta libraries made from cultured CD4+ T cells were pooled using unique dual indexes and sequenced on an Illumina iSeq 100. The authors' analysis ran thus. Non-productive sequences were filtered out, and CDR3s that did not start with C, did not end with F or W, or were shorter than 7 amino acids were discarded. Antigen-specific clonotypes were identified with the MANAFEST web application by comparing peptide-stimulated wells with reference and other culture wells. To be called positive, a clone needed an FDR below 0.05, an odds ratio above 5, and a productive frequency above 0.1% in at least two of three replicate wells. A clonotype counted as cross-reactive if it showed significant expansion both in the SARS-CoV-2 spike wells and in at least one common cold coronavirus spike condition. Similarity between CDR3 sequences was evaluated in R version 3.6.1 using Levenshtein distances (stringdist) and unrooted phylogenetic trees (ape). In TCRdb, the public reads were trimmed at Q25 with fastp and aligned with MiXCR, with productive beta chains retained. Every entry covers one CDR3 protein and lists the most common genes and DNA from its rows. The V and J calls and clone size are TCRdb's, not the authors'. The sample data list tens of thousands of distinct CDR3 sequences, and about three fifths of these were observed just once. Approximately 8% of the sample comes from the top ten.

The receptor's source is a human donor who had recovered from COVID-19. The chain couples TRBV10-3 to TRBJ2-7; tentative D gene TRBD2, with 5 bases matching. The sequenced material came from CD4+ T cells from blood, cultured in vitro. The CDR3: CAISDSGSGIPSYEQYF. The DNA reads TGTGCCATCAGTGATTCGGGGTCGGGGATCCCCTCCTACGAGCAGTACTTC.